One and the same sample provided the 14 T cell receptor beta chains below, sequenced in a study of T cells in Graves' hyperthyroidism and ophthalmopathy. The investigators amplified TCR beta CDR3 regions from RNA transcripts. The study used the HTBI primer set for a first-round RT-PCR of the TCR CDR3. TCRdb re-analysed the multiplex PCR reads in MiXCR, keeping a single row per CDR3 protein. The sample comprises under 250,000 distinct CDR3 sequences, roughly 22% of which are singletons, and 35% rests with the top ten. Sequenced material: blood. The receptors originated from a woman aged 40 to 50 with Graves' ophthalmopathy.

This clonotype has at least ten counts. The chain uses TRBV19 and TRBJ2-5; possibly TRBD1 or TRBD2 for D (5 bases each). Germline assignment: CDR1 LNHDA and CDR2 SQIVND (reference sequence). V lost 1 base to trimming and J lost 5 bases, with 14 bases between them. The CDR3 loop spans 15 amino acids. The CDR3 sequence: CASSIASIGAETQYF. The CDR3, as DNA: TGTGCCAGTAGTATAGCAAGTATCGGGGCGGAGACCCAGTACTTC.

This clonotype was observed many times. This chain connects TRBV30 to TRBJ1-1; D uncertain. The CDR3 has 14 residues. Trimming removed 2 bases from V and 2 bases from J, with 12 bases in between. Per germline, CDR1 GTSNPN and CDR2 SVGIG (reference sequence). This CDR3 is CAWSNPGLNTEAFF. CDR3 nucleotide sequence: TGTGCCTGGAGTAACCCAGGCCTCAACACTGAAGCTTTCTTT.

In regard to this clonotype: One end of the junction fails to match germline, which may point to a read error. The chain carries TRBV7-2 and TRBJ2-7; 8 bases fit TRBD2. The germline gives CDR1 SGHTA, CDR2 FQGNSA. The CDR3 runs 15 residues. DNA for the CDR3: TGTGCCAGCAGTAAGGTCCCGGGACTAGAGTACGCGCAGTACTTC. Translated, it gives CASSKVPGLEYAQYF.

This clonotype occurred many times. This rearrangement joins TRBV12-3 or TRBV12-4 to TRBJ2-6; tentatively, D is TRBD2 (5 bases). The CDR3 covers 16 residues. V was trimmed by 5 bases and J by 3 bases, leaving 14 bases between them. In DNA, the CDR3 is TGTGCCAGCAGTACGCGGACTGGCTTTGGGGCCAACGTCCTGACTTTC. Translating it yields CASSTRTGFGANVLTF.

This clonotype has a count of ten or more. The gene calls are TRBV6-5 and TRBJ2-7; D unclear. In germline, CDR1 is MNHEY, CDR2 SVGAGI. CDR3 size: 14 residues. Trimming removed 0 bases at V and 2 bases at J, with 8 bases between. The DNA of the CDR3 is TGTGCCAGCAGTTACTCGAACTCGGCCTACGAGCAGTACTTC. It specifies CASSYSNSAYEQYF.

This clonotype was seen at least ten times. V gene TRBV24-1 combines with J gene TRBJ1-5; the D gene is possibly TRBD1 (5 bases). The V gene's germline CDR1 is KGHDR and CDR2 SFDVKD. This CDR3 contains 15 residues. The V gene lost 5 bases and the J gene lost 4 bases, with 14 bases spanning the gap. CDR3 residues: CATSGQGGGNQPQHF. CDR3 nucleotides: TGTGCCACCAGTGGGCAGGGTGGAGGAAATCAGCCCCAGCATTTT.

This rearrangement joins TRBV6-1 to TRBJ2-1; 9 positions match TRBD1. The CDR3 consists of 14 residues. V shed 5 bases and J 7 bases; nucleotides not matched to a gene: 6. CDR1 and CDR2 from the germline V gene are MNHNS and SASEGT. CDR3 amino acids: CASSRDREGNEQFF. The DNA for the CDR3 is TGTGCCAGCAGTAGGGACAGGGAGGGGAATGAGCAGTTCTTC.

This clonotype has a handful of counts. A much larger clonotype is one base distant, so this may be a read error. V usage is TRBV12-3 or TRBV12-4 and J usage is TRBJ2-2; 8 positions match TRBD1. The CDR3 is 15 residues long. After removal of 5 bases from V and 6 bases from J, the junction contained 8 bases not matched to a gene. The CDR3 DNA is TGTGCCAGCAGTCCCCAGGGGGCGGACGCCGGGGAGCTGTTTTTT. This translates into CASSPQGADAGELFF.

This clonotype was recorded many times. The gene calls are TRBV7-2 and TRBJ2-2, with 10 bases fitting TRBD1. Germline V CDR1 and CDR2: SGHTA, FQGNSA. V shed 5 bases, J shed 8 bases, and the junction held 5 bases outside the gene matches. CDR3 length: 14 amino acids. CDR3 nucleotide sequence: TGTGCCAGCAGCCCGACAGGGGGCAAAGGGGAGCTGTTTTTT. Its protein is CASSPTGGKGELFF.

This clonotype was seen many times. The rearrangement joins TRBV2 to TRBJ2-7; D possibly corresponds to TRBD2 (6 bases). Germline V lookup: CDR1 SNHLY, CDR2 FYNNEI. The CDR3 sequence is 12 residues long. V shed 3 bases and J shed 11 bases, with 14 bases lying between them. Here the CDR3 reads CASSDTPTGEYF. The CDR3 bases are TGTGCCAGCAGTGATACCCCCACGGGGGAGTACTTC.

This clonotype was seen ten or more times. V is TRBV28 and J is TRBJ2-4; 7 nucleotides line up with TRBD1. Germline trimming cut 5 bases from V and 3 bases from J; bases unmatched to any gene: 4. The CDR3 runs 14 residues. The germline gives CDR1 MDHEN, CDR2 SYDVKM. The CDR3 DNA is TGTGCCAGCAGTCAGGGGGTTGGCAAAAACATTCAGTACTTC. Its protein product is CASSQGVGKNIQYF.

This clonotype was seen only a few times. This rearrangement joins TRBV3-1 to TRBJ2-7; a weak D match, TRBD2 (6 bases). Germline CDR1 and CDR2: LGHDT and YNNKEL (reference sequence). The CDR3 length is 14 residues. Trimming left V 0 bases short and J 3 bases short, with 9 bases between. The CDR3 is CASSQDGGNYEQYF. CDR3 DNA sequence: TGTGCCAGCAGCCAAGATGGCGGGAACTACGAGCAGTACTTC.

This clonotype was observed many times. The chain carries TRBV6-1 and TRBJ1-2, with D uncertain. The CDR3 covers 13 residues. V dropped 11 bases and J dropped 4 bases, with 17 bases sitting between them. Germline lookup yields CDR1 MNHNS and CDR2 SASEGT. The chain's CDR3 is CASQIVGPYGYTF. In DNA form, the CDR3 reads TGTGCCTCCCAAATTGTAGGCCCCTATGGCTACACCTTC.

This clonotype was detected ten times or more. The chain employs TRBV10-3 and TRBJ2-5; maybe TRBD2 (5 bases). This CDR3 has 14 residues. CDR1 ENHRY and CDR2 SYGVKD come from the germline V gene. Trimming took 3 bases from V and 3 from J, leaving 11 bases between them. The CDR3 here is CAISDGVGEETQYF. DNA for the CDR3: TGTGCCATCAGTGACGGGGTGGGAGAAGAGACCCAGTACTTC.